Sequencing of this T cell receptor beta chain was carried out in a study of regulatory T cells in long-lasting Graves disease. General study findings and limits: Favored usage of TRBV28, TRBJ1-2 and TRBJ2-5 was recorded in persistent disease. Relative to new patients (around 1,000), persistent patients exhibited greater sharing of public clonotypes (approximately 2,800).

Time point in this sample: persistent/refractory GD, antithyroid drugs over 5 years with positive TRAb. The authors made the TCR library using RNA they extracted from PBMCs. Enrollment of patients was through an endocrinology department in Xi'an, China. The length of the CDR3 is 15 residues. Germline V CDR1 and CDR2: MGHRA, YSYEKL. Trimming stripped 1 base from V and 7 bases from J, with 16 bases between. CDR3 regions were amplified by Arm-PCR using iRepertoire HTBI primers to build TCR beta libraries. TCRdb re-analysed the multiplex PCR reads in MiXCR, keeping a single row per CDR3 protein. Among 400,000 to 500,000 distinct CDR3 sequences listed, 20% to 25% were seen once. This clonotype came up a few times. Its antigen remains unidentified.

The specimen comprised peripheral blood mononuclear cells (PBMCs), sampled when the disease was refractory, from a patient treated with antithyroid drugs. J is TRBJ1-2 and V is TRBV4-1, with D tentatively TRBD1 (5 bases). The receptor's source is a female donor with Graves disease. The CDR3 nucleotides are TGCGCCAGCAGCCAAGCTGCCTTCGGGGCTAGTGGCTACACCTTC. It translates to CASSQAAFGASGYTF.